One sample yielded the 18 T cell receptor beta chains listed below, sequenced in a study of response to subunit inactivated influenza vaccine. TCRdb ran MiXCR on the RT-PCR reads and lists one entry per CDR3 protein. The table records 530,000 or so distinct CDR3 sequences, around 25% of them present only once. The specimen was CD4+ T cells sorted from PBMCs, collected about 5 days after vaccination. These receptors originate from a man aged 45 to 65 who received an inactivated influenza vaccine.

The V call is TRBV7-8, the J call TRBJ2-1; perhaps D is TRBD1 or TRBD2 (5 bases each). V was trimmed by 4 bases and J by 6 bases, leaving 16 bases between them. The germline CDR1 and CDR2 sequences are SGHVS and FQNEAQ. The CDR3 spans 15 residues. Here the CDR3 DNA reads TGTGCCAGCAGCTGGGGATTTATCGGGACCAATGAGCAGTTCTTC. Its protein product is CASSWGFIGTNEQFF.

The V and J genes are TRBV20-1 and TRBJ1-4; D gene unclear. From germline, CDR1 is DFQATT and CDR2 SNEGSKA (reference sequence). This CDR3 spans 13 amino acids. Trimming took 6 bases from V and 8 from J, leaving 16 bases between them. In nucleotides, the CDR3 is TGCAGTGCCAAACCGACCGCAGGCGAAAAACTGTTTTTT. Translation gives CSAKPTAGEKLFF.

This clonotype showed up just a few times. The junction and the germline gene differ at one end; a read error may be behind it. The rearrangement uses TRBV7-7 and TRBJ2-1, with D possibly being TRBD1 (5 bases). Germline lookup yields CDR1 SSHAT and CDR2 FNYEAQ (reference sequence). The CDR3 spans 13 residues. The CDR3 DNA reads TGTGCTAGCAGCCCATCCAGGGTCAATGAGCAGTTCTTC. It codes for CASSPSRVNEQFF.

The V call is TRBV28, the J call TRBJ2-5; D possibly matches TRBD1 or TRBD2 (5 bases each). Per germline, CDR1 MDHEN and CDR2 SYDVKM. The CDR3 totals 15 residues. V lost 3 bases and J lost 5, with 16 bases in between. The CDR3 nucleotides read TGTGCCAGCAGTTTCGGTAGGGGCAGAGGGGAGACCCAGTACTTC. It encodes CASSFGRGRGETQYF.

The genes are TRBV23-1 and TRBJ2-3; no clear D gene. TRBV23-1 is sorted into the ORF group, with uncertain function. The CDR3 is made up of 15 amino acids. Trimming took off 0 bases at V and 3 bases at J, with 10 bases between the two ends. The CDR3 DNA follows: TGCGCCAGCAGTCAATCGAAATTAGTGACAGATACGCAGTATTTT. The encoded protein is CASSQSKLVTDTQYF.

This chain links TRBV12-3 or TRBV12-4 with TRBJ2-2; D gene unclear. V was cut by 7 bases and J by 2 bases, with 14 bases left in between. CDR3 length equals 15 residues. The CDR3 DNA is TGTGCCAGCACCGCTCACCCCGTTAACACCGGGGAGCTGTTTTTT. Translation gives CASTAHPVNTGELFF.

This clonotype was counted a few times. CDR3 protein: CSAYTSGRVTDTQYF. CDR3 DNA sequence: TGCAGTGCTTACACTAGCGGGAGAGTGACAGATACGCAGTATTTT. The J gene is TRBJ2-3, the V gene TRBV20-1, with TRBD2 identical over 11 bases. The germline V gene has CDR1 DFQATT and CDR2 SNEGSKA (reference sequence). CDR3 length equals 15 residues. V shed 5 bases and J 3 bases; nucleotides not matched to a gene: 7.

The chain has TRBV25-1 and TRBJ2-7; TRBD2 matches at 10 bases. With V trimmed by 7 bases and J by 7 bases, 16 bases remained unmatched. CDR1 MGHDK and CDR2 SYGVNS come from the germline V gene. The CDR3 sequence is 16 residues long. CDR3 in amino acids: CASNPSGSGRAGEQYF. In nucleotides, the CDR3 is TGTGCCAGCAACCCCAGCGGGAGCGGGAGGGCCGGGGAGCAGTACTTC.

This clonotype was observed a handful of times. The CDR3 sequence: CASSQEGSGSGPYGYTF. Here the CDR3 DNA reads TGTGCCAGCAGCCAAGAAGGCTCAGGCTCAGGGCCCTATGGCTACACCTTC. The chain is built from TRBV4-2 and TRBJ1-2; a weak D match, TRBD1 (5 bases). The germline CDR1 and CDR2 sequences are LGHNA and YNFKEQ. V lost 0 bases and J lost 4, with 18 bases in between. This CDR3 contains 17 residues.

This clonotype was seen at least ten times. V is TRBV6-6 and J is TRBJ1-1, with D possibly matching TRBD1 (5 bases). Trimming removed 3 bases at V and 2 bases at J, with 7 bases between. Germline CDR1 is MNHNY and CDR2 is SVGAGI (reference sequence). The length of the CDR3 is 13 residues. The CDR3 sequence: CASSYGGNTEAFF. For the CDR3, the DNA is TGTGCCAGCAGTTATGGGGGAAACACTGAAGCTTTCTTT.

In DNA, the CDR3 is TGCAGTGCTAGATTGACAGGGCCCACAGATACGCAGTATTTT. It is translated as CSARLTGPTDTQYF. This chain uses TRBV20-1 with TRBJ2-3, with 7 bases that match TRBD1. This CDR3 has 14 residues. Per the germline V gene, CDR1 is DFQATT and CDR2 is SNEGSKA (reference sequence). J lost 2 bases, V lost 2 bases, and 4 bases had no gene match.

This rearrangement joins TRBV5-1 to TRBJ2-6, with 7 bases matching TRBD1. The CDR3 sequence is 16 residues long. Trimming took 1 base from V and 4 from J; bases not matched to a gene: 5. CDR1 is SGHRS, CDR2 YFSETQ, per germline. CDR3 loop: CASSLQTGQGANVLTF. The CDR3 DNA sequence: TGCGCCAGCAGCTTGCAGACAGGGCAAGGGGCCAACGTCCTGACTTTC.

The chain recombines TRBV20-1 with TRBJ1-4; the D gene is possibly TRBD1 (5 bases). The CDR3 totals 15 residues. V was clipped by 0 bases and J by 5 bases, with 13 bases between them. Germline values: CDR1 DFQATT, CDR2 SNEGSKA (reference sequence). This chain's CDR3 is CSARDPGTENEKLFF. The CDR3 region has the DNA TGCAGTGCTAGAGACCCCGGGACGGAGAATGAAAAACTGTTTTTT.

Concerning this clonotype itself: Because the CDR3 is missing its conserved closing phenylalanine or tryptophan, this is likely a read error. DNA for the CDR3: TGCAGCGTCGGGGCGATCACAGATACGCAGTATATT. Its protein is CSVGAITDTQYI. V and J are TRBV29-1 and TRBJ2-3; the D call may be TRBD1 or TRBD2 (5 bases each). The germline V and J ends were trimmed by 6 bases and 2 bases, with 9 bases remaining between them. Germline lookup yields CDR1 SQVTM and CDR2 ANQGSEA. The CDR3 spans 12 residues.

Here the CDR3 reads CASSQDYNLGTSGILSGPDTQYF. CDR3 in DNA: TGCGCCAGCAGCCAAGATTACAATTTGGGGACTAGCGGGATTTTGTCAGGCCCGGATACGCAGTATTTT. V is TRBV4-1 and J is TRBJ2-3, with 13 bases aligning to TRBD2. CDR1 is MGHRA and CDR2 is YSYEKL in the germline V gene. After removal of 0 bases from V and 6 bases from J, the junction contained 24 bases not matched to a gene. This CDR3 is built from 23 residues.

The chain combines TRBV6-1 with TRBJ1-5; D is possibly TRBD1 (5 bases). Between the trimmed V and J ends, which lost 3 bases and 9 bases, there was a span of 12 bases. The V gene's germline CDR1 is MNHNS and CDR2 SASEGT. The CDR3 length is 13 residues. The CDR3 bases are TGTGCCAGCAGTGATTTCGGGGGAGGGCCCCAGCATTTT. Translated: CASSDFGGGPQHF.

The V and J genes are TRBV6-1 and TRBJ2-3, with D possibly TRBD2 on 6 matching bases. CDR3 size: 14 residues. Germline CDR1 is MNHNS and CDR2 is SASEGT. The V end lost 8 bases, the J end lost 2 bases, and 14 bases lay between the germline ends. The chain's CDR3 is CASGPGLNTDTQYF. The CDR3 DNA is TGTGCCAGCGGGCCGGGACTGAACACAGATACGCAGTATTTT.

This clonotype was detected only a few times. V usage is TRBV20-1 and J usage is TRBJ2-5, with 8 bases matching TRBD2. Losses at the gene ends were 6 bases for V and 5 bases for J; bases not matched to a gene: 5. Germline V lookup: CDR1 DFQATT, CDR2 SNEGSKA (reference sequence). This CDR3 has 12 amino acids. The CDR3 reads CSASGGSETQYF. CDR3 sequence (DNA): TGCAGTGCCTCGGGGGGGAGCGAGACCCAGTACTTC.